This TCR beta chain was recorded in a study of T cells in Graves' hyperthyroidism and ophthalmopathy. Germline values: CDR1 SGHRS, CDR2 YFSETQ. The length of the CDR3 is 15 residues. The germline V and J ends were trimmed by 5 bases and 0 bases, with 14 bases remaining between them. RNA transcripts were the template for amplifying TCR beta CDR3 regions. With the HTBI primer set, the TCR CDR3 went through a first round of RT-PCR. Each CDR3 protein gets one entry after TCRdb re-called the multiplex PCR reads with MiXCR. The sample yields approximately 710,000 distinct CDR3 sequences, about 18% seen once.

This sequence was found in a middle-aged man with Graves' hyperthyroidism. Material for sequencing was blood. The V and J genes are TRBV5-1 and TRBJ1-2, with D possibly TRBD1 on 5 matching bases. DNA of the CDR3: TGCGCCAGCAGGGTAGACAGATACGCTAACTATGGCTACACCTTC. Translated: CASRVDRYANYGYTF.